This entry lists 32 T cell receptor beta chains sequenced from one sample in a study of OX40 agonist ivuxolimab in advanced cancers. This table comes from immunoSEQ multiplex PCR, and its TCRdb copy is limited to in-frame clones, with some not included. This table holds roughly 90,000 clones, around 85% found once. Here the sequenced sample was CD4+ or CD8+ T cells sorted from blood, taken in a trial of the OX40 agonist ivuxolimab. Receptors were obtained from an adult with an advanced solid tumor such as melanoma, head and neck, liver or kidney cancer.

This clone has only one observation. The chain combines TRBV27 with TRBJ1-2; no clear D gene. This CDR3 region has 15 residues. V gave up 5 bases and J gave up 2 bases, with 15 bases separating them. The germline V gene encodes CDR1 MNHEY and CDR2 SMNVEV (reference sequence). The CDR3 protein is CASSTLGSGNYGYTF. CDR3 coding DNA: TGTGCCAGCAGTACATTGGGTTCGGGGAACTATGGCTACACCTTC.

The V call is TRBV7-2, the J call TRBJ1-4; D gene ambiguous. Germline assignment: CDR1 SGHTA and CDR2 FQGNSA. The CDR3 runs to 14 residues. Trimming left V 4 bases short and J 4 bases short, with 10 bases between. CDR3 protein: CASSSDSLNEKLFF. CDR3 DNA sequence: TGTGCCAGCAGCTCTGATTCTCTTAATGAAAAACTGTTTTTT.

The chain links TRBV5-1 to TRBJ2-5, with D unclear. Trimming stripped 3 bases from V and 0 bases from J, with 12 bases between. This CDR3 region has 15 residues. CDR1 and CDR2 (germline): SGHRS, YFSETQ. CDR3 nucleotide sequence: TGCGCCAGCAGCTACATGGGCGACTACCAAGAGACCCAGTACTTC. Amino acids: CASSYMGDYQETQYF. Variable domain in full (rest from reference TRBV5-1 and TRBJ2-5): KAGVTQTPRYLIKTRGQQVTLSCSPISGHRSVSWYQQTPGQGLQFLFEYFSETQRNKGNFPGRFSGRQFSNSRSEMNVSTLELGDSALYLCASSYMGDYQETQYFGPGTRLLVL.

The table lists this clone with a few counts. The rearrangement links TRBV7-2 to TRBJ2-1, with a weak D call TRBD1 (5 bases). The CDR3 covers 15 residues. Germline CDR1 SGHTA, CDR2 FQGNSA. The V end was cut by 4 bases, the J end by 6 bases, with 16 bases between. The CDR3 nucleotides read TGTGCCAGCAGCTGGGCAGGGAACCGGGCCAATGAGCAGTTCTTC. Protein: CASSWAGNRANEQFF.

This chain joins TRBV19 and TRBJ2-1; tentatively, D is TRBD1 or TRBD2 (5 bases each). The germline V gene has CDR1 LNHDA and CDR2 SQIVND (reference sequence). The CDR3 loop spans 16 amino acids. With 3 bases removed from V and 0 bases from J, the gap between germline ends came to 12 bases. The CDR3: CASSIFSGSSYNEQFF. The CDR3 nucleotides are TGTGCCAGTAGTATCTTTTCAGGGAGCTCCTACAATGAGCAGTTCTTC.

This sequence joins TRBV6-4 and TRBJ2-6; D may be TRBD1 (6 bases). Germline lookup yields CDR1 MRHNA and CDR2 SNTAGT. V was pared by 3 bases and J by 2 bases, with 8 bases between. This CDR3 has 15 residues. CDR3 in amino acids: CASSEKGAGANVLTF. DNA for the CDR3: TGTGCCAGCAGTGAAAAGGGGGCTGGGGCCAACGTCCTGACTTTC.

The DNA for the CDR3 is TGTGCCAGCAGTGTCCAGGGCAACACTGAAGCTTTCTTT. This gives the protein CASSVQGNTEAFF. The chain uses TRBV2 and TRBJ1-1; D is possibly TRBD1 (5 bases). The length of the CDR3 is 13 residues. Trimming shortened V by 4 bases and J by 2 bases, and 8 bases separated the two germline ends. Germline V lookup: CDR1 SNHLY, CDR2 FYNNEI.

V and J are TRBV19 and TRBJ2-2, with D possibly being TRBD1 (6 bases). This CDR3 is 14 amino acids long. V lost 5 bases and J 2 bases, leaving 9 bases between the germline ends. Looked up from germline, CDR1 is LNHDA and CDR2 is SQIVND (reference sequence). The DNA for the CDR3 is TGTGCCAGTAGTGCACAGGGAAACACCGGGGAGCTGTTTTTT. It is translated as CASSAQGNTGELFF.

The V call is TRBV6-1, the J call TRBJ2-1; either TRBD1 or TRBD2 may fit D (5 bases each). Trimming took off 7 bases at V and 5 bases at J, with 15 bases between the two ends. Germline V gene sequence: CDR1 MNHNS, CDR2 SASEGT. The CDR3 has 14 residues. DNA of the CDR3: TGTGCCAGCATCGTGAGGGGCCCACACAATGAGCAGTTCTTC. Translating it yields CASIVRGPHNEQFF.

J is TRBJ1-1 and V is TRBV7-2; D is unresolved. V was trimmed by 4 bases and J by 9 bases, leaving 12 bases between them. Germline assignment: CDR1 SGHTA and CDR2 FQGNSA. The CDR3 has 12 residues. CDR3 bases: TGTGCCAGCAGCTCCCTAGGAGTGAAAGCTTTCTTT. This encodes CASSSLGVKAFF.

The rearrangement links TRBV5-4 to TRBJ2-3; 7 bases match TRBD1. V lost 4 bases, J lost 0 bases, and 2 bases stayed unmatched. This CDR3 is 14 amino acids long. Germline V lookup: CDR1 SGHNT, CDR2 YYREEE (reference sequence). The CDR3 nucleotides read TGTGCCAGCAGCAGGGGGCCAAGCACAGATACGCAGTATTTT. Translation gives CASSRGPSTDTQYF. The full variable domain, completed using reference TRBV5-4 and TRBJ2-3, is ETGVTQSPTHLIKTRGQQVTLRCSSQSGHNTVSWYQQALGQGPQFIFQYYREEENGRGNFPPRFSGLQFPNYSSELNVNALELDDSALYLCASSRGPSTDTQYFGPGTRLTVL.

The chain recombines TRBV28 with TRBJ2-7, with TRBD1 as a possible D gene (6 bases). Per germline, CDR1 MDHEN and CDR2 SYDVKM. This CDR3 is 16 amino acids long. Deletions cut 1 base from V and 0 bases from J, with 13 bases between. As DNA, the CDR3 is TGTGCCAGCAGTTTATACGGTCAGGGGAGCTCCTACGAGCAGTACTTC. Protein: CASSLYGQGSSYEQYF. The entire variable domain, with the rest obtained from reference TRBV28 and TRBJ2-7, is as follows: DVKVTQSSRYLVKRTGEKVFLECVQDMDHENMFWYRQDPGLGLRLIYFSYDVKMKEKGDIPEGYSVSREKKERFSLILESASTNQTSMYLCASSLYGQGSSYEQYFGPGTRLTVT.

The chain links TRBV7-8 to TRBJ1-1; D is possibly TRBD1 (5 bases). CDR1 SGHVS and CDR2 FQNEAQ come from the germline V gene. The CDR3 spans 15 residues. Trimming took off 5 bases at V and 2 bases at J, with 15 bases between the two ends. The CDR3 sequence is CASSLGHLRNTEAFF. CDR3 coding DNA: TGTGCCAGCAGCCTAGGACACCTAAGAAACACTGAAGCTTTCTTT.

The genes are TRBV11-1 and TRBJ2-1; the match to TRBD2 covers 11 bases. CDR3 length equals 15 residues. Unmatched junction bases numbered 5, after V lost 5 bases and J lost 5 bases. Germline lookup yields CDR1 SGHAT and CDR2 FQDESV (reference sequence). CDR3 in DNA: TGTGCCAGCAGCATTAGCGGGAGGGGGAACAATGAGCAGTTCTTC. Protein product: CASSISGRGNNEQFF.

The DNA of the CDR3 is TGTGCCAGCAGCCACCCCACGACAGGGACCTACGAGCAGTACTTC. Amino acid sequence: CASSHPTTGTYEQYF. The chain couples TRBV14 to TRBJ2-7, with 7 positions matching TRBD1. Germline-derived CDR1 and CDR2 are SGHDN and FVKESK. This CDR3 has 15 amino acids. V shed 3 bases and J 2 bases; nucleotides not matched to a gene: 7.

V is TRBV28 and J is TRBJ2-1, with a tentative D call TRBD1 (7 bases). CDR3 length: 17 amino acids. Germline lookup yields CDR1 MDHEN and CDR2 SYDVKM. With 4 bases removed from V and 6 bases from J, the gap between germline ends came to 22 bases. The CDR3 region has the DNA TGTGCCAGCAGTTCTACAGGGGCTAGGGGGGTGCGCAATGAGCAGTTCTTC. This gives the protein CASSSTGARGVRNEQFF. Looking up the rest from reference TRBV28 and TRBJ2-1 gives the full variable domain: DVKVTQSSRYLVKRTGEKVFLECVQDMDHENMFWYRQDPGLGLRLIYFSYDVKMKEKGDIPEGYSVSREKKERFSLILESASTNQTSMYLCASSSTGARGVRNEQFFGPGTRLTVL.

The gene calls are TRBV9 and TRBJ2-5; tentative D call: TRBD2 (5 bases). The V end was cut by 4 bases, the J end by 5 bases, with 12 bases between. Germline-derived CDR1 and CDR2 are SGDLS and YYNGEE. The CDR3 consists of 13 residues. CDR3: CASSSRGRETQYF. Written as DNA, the CDR3 is TGTGCCAGCAGCTCTCGGGGAAGGGAGACCCAGTACTTC.

This sequence joins TRBV4-2 and TRBJ2-5; 7 nucleotides match TRBD1. CDR3 length: 13 residues. Trimming removed 4 bases from V and 11 bases from J; junction bases left unmatched: 10. Germline V CDR1 and CDR2: LGHNA, YNFKEQ. The CDR3 DNA reads as TGTGCCAGCAGCCCTAGGGGGCAGGACAGTCAGTACTTC. Translation: CASSPRGQDSQYF.

In this sample, this clone turned up a few times. The chain employs TRBV18 and TRBJ2-7, with 10 positions matching TRBD2. There are 14 residues in the CDR3. The V gene end was trimmed by 5 bases and the J gene end by 3 bases; junction bases not matched to a gene: 4. The germline CDR1 and CDR2 sequences are KGHSH and LQKENI. The CDR3 DNA follows: TGTGCCAGCTCAGAAAAGCGGGGGGGCTACGAGCAGTACTTC. It yields the protein CASSEKRGGYEQYF.

V is TRBV7-2 and J is TRBJ2-5, with D hard to call. This CDR3 has 13 amino acids. The V gene lost 0 bases and the J gene lost 2 bases, with 4 bases spanning the gap. Per the germline V gene, CDR1 is SGHTA and CDR2 is FQGNSA. In DNA, the CDR3 is TGTGCCAGCAGCTTAGCCAGACAAGAGACCCAGTACTTC. The encoded protein is CASSLARQETQYF.

This chain joins TRBV9 and TRBJ2-1, with 14 bases matching TRBD2. The CDR3 totals 20 residues. Looked up from germline, CDR1 is SGDLS and CDR2 is YYNGEE. V gave up 2 bases and J gave up 8 bases; unmatched junction bases: 18. CDR3 bases: TGTGCCAGCAGCGTCGCCGACAGGGGGGTGACTAGCGGGAGGGCCGATGAGCAGTTCTTC. It codes for CASSVADRGVTSGRADEQFF.

As for this clone: An end of the junction does not agree with germline; a read error may underlie this. This sequence joins TRBV7-7 and TRBJ1-1; D is unclear. Germline CDR1 SSHAT, CDR2 FNYEAQ (reference sequence). The CDR3 is made up of 13 amino acids. The CDR3 DNA reads TGTGCTAGCAGCACCAGTGTGAACACTGAAGCTTTCTTT. The encoded protein is CASSTSVNTEAFF.

This chain joins TRBV2 and TRBJ2-5; D is uncertain. Germline CDR1 reads SNHLY; CDR2 reads FYNNEI. The CDR3 is 11 amino acids. V lost 5 bases and J lost 0, with 1 base in between. This chain's CDR3 is CASSNQETQYF. For the CDR3, the DNA is TGTGCCAGCAGTAACCAAGAGACCCAGTACTTC.

The chain joins TRBV19 to TRBJ1-2, with no clear D. This CDR3 has 13 amino acids. The germline V and J ends were trimmed by 9 bases and 2 bases, with 13 bases remaining between them. Germline V gives CDR1 LNHDA, CDR2 SQIVND (reference sequence). For the CDR3, the DNA is TGTGCCAGCCACGTCTCACGGAACTATGGCTACACCTTC. It encodes CASHVSRNYGYTF.

This clone has only a few counts. This sequence joins TRBV11-2 and TRBJ2-7; TRBD1 is a possible D gene (5 bases). The germline V gene has CDR1 SGHAT and CDR2 FQNNGV. V lost 5 bases and J 2 bases, leaving 13 bases between the germline ends. The CDR3 consists of 14 residues. The CDR3 bases are TGTGCCAGCAGCCCCCGGACACCCCCCTACGAGCAGTACTTC. Translated, it gives CASSPRTPPYEQYF.

The chain carries TRBV2 and TRBJ1-1; D gene uncertain. The CDR3 loop spans 12 amino acids. The germline V gene has CDR1 SNHLY and CDR2 FYNNEI. V was cut by 6 bases and J by 11 bases, with 16 bases left in between. The CDR3 coding sequence is TGTGCCAGCAGACTATTAACTATTGGGGCTTTCTTT. Translated: CASRLLTIGAFF. The full variable domain, rest sourced from reference TRBV2 and TRBJ1-1, is EPEVTQTPSHQVTQMGQEVILRCVPISNHLYFYWYRQILGQKVEFLVSFYNNEISEKSEIFDDQFSVERPDGSNFTLKIRSTKLEDSAMYFCASRLLTIGAFFGQGTRLTVV.

The chain recombines TRBV19 with TRBJ1-1; D gene uncertain. V shed 5 bases and J shed 0 bases, with 13 bases lying between them. Germline V gives CDR1 LNHDA, CDR2 SQIVND (reference sequence). The CDR3 totals 15 residues. The CDR3 spells CASSFHRALNTEAFF. The CDR3 coding sequence is TGTGCCAGTAGTTTCCACCGGGCCCTGAACACTGAAGCTTTCTTT. The variable domain in full, with the rest retrieved from reference TRBV19 and TRBJ1-1, is DGGITQSPKYLFRKEGQNVTLSCEQNLNHDAMYWYRQDPGQGLRLIYYSQIVNDFQKGDIAEGYSVSREKKESFPLTVTSAQKNPTAFYLCASSFHRALNTEAFFGQGTRLTVV.

This chain links TRBV30 with TRBJ2-2; D gene uncertain. Trimming left V 0 bases short and J 1 base short, with 6 bases between. CDR3 length equals 14 residues. Germline V gene lookup returns CDR1 GTSNPN and CDR2 SVGIG (reference sequence). The CDR3 DNA sequence: TGTGCCTGGAGTGTTACCAGGAACACCGGGGAGCTGTTTTTT. It codes for CAWSVTRNTGELFF.

CDR3 loop: CASSGQGKELFF. The CDR3 DNA reads as TGTGCCAGCAGTGGACAGGGGAAAGAGCTGTTTTTT. V and J are TRBV6-4 and TRBJ2-2; 8 bases map to TRBD1. CDR1 MRHNA and CDR2 SNTAGT come from the germline V gene. After removal of 4 bases from V and 11 bases from J, the junction contained 3 bases not matched to a gene. The CDR3 consists of 12 residues.

J is TRBJ2-1 and V is TRBV7-2; 9 bases agree with TRBD2. Per the germline V gene, CDR1 is SGHTA and CDR2 is FQGNSA. The trim removed 6 bases at V and 2 bases at J, leaving 5 bases unmatched. This CDR3 region has 15 residues. The CDR3: CASRGLATAYNEQFF. Written as DNA, the CDR3 is TGTGCCAGCAGAGGACTAGCGACGGCCTACAATGAGCAGTTCTTC.

V usage is TRBV11-2 and J usage is TRBJ2-1; D is perhaps TRBD2 (6 bases). Trimming left V 5 bases short and J 4 bases short, with 9 bases between. Looked up from germline, CDR1 is SGHAT and CDR2 is FQNNGV. This CDR3 comprises 13 residues. DNA of the CDR3: TGTGCCAGCAGCCCCGGGGGTTACAATGAGCAGTTCTTC. Its translation: CASSPGGYNEQFF. Variable domain in full (rest from reference TRBV11-2 and TRBJ2-1): EAGVAQSPRYKIIEKRQSVAFWCNPISGHATLYWYQQILGQGPKLLIQFQNNGVVDDSQLPKDRFSAERLKGVDSTLKIQPAKLEDSAVYLCASSPGGYNEQFFGPGTRLTVL.

V is TRBV12-5 and J is TRBJ2-5; 9 nucleotides agree with TRBD1. The V segment lost 7 bases and the J segment 5 bases; nucleotides outside the gene matches: 5. Germline CDR1 reads LGHNT; CDR2 reads FRNRAP. The CDR3 loop spans 13 amino acids. CDR3 in amino acids: CASAPGTGETQYF. In DNA form, the CDR3 reads TGTGCTAGTGCCCCAGGGACAGGGGAGACCCAGTACTTC.